Listed below are T cell receptor beta chains from one sample, sequenced in a study of blood T cell repertoires in COVID-19. Some clones are missing from TCRdb's copy, which holds only in-frame ones; the method was immunoSEQ multiplex PCR. The table has around 290,000 clones, approximately 88% seen once. The sample taken for sequencing was PBMCs or T cells enriched from blood (not recorded which). These receptors were collected from a woman under 40 who had recovered from COVID-19. Each CDR3 is given with its conserved first and last residue. Each record gives: V gene, J gene, clone size, D gene, CDR3 protein, CDR3 DNA. The D gene is left open where the match is weak. Clone size is stated in some rows and not others, as once, few, many or a class when expanded.

V: TRBV5-1
J: TRBJ2-7
size: -
D: -
CDR3: CASSSTGTSAEQYF
DNA: TGCGCCAGCAGTAGCACCGGGACTTCGGCCGAGCAGTACTTC

V: TRBV14
J: TRBJ1-1
size: -
D: TRBD1
CDR3: CASSRRTGVLRNTEAFF
DNA: TGTGCCAGCAGCCGTCGAACAGGGGTTCTACGGAACACTGAAGCTTTCTTT

V: TRBV4-1
J: TRBJ1-2
size: few
D: -
CDR3: CASSQIQGDGYTF
DNA: TGCGCCAGCAGCCAGATACAGGGAGATGGCTACACCTTC

V: TRBV27
J: TRBJ2-1
size: -
D: -
CDR3: CASSSSQGEYYNEQFF
DNA: TGTGCCAGCTCTTCATCACAGGGTGAATACTACAATGAGCAGTTCTTC

V: TRBV9
J: TRBJ2-6
size: -
D: TRBD1
CDR3: CASSLTGTGTGANVLTF
DNA: TGTGCCAGCAGCCTGACCGGGACAGGGACTGGGGCCAACGTCCTGACTTTC

V: TRBV7-9
J: TRBJ1-1
size: -
D: -
CDR3: CASSLGHFTEAFF
DNA: TGTGCCAGCAGCTTAGGGCATTTCACTGAAGCTTTCTTT

V: TRBV2
J: TRBJ2-2
size: -
D: -
CDR3: CASSPMRTGELFF
DNA: TGTGCCAGCAGTCCAATGAGAACCGGGGAGCTGTTTTTT

V: TRBV3-1/TRBV3-2
J: TRBJ2-2
size: -
D: TRBD1
CDR3: CASSPGQVYGRLLGELFF
DNA: TGTGCCAGCAGCCCCGGACAGGTTTACGGCCGTTTATTGGGGGAGCTGTTTTTT

V: TRBV18
J: TRBJ2-7
size: -
D: TRBD2
CDR3: CASSPPGTSGGYEQYF
DNA: TGTGCCAGCTCACCACCCGGGACTAGCGGGGGGTACGAGCAGTACTTC

V: TRBV27
J: TRBJ1-6
size: -
D: -
CDR3: CASSLWVSGYNSPLHF
DNA: TGTGCCAGCAGTTTGTGGGTCTCGGGGTATAATTCACCCCTCCACTTT

V: TRBV3-1/TRBV3-2
J: TRBJ2-3
size: -
D: TRBD2
CDR3: CASSKLGLARSTDTQYF
DNA: TGTGCCAGCAGCAAACTTGGACTAGCGAGAAGCACAGATACGCAGTATTTT

V: TRBV4-1
J: TRBJ2-4
size: -
D: TRBD2
CDR3: CASSQRGLAGGWGGKNIQYF
DNA: TGCGCCAGCAGCCAAAGGGGACTAGCGGGCGGATGGGGTGGCAAAAACATTCAGTACTTC

V: TRBV18
J: TRBJ2-2
size: -
D: -
CDR3: CASSPIDYSGTRLTGELFF
DNA: TGTGCCAGCTCACCAATCGACTACTCCGGGACTCGCCTCACCGGGGAGCTGTTTTTT

V: TRBV15
J: TRBJ1-1
size: -
D: -
CDR3: CATSRDYGSGPGLGTEAFF
DNA: TGTGCCACCAGCAGAGATTACGGGTCAGGACCAGGGCTGGGGACTGAAGCTTTCTTT

V: TRBV9
J: TRBJ2-5
size: few
D: TRBD2
CDR3: CASSSNPGGHETQYF
DNA: TGTGCCAGCAGCTCAAACCCGGGGGGGCACGAGACCCAGTACTTC

V: TRBV19
J: TRBJ2-6
size: -
D: TRBD1
CDR3: CASSKTYRGPSFSGANVLTF
DNA: TGTGCCAGTAGTAAAACCTACAGGGGTCCTTCCTTCTCTGGGGCCAACGTCCTGACTTTC

V: TRBV6-5
J: TRBJ1-1
size: -
D: -
CDR3: CKSGNTEAFF
DNA: TGCAAATCAGGGAACACTGAAGCTTTCTTT

V: TRBV7-2
J: TRBJ1-2
size: -
D: -
CDR3: CASSGDKSFNYGYTF
DNA: TGTGCCAGCAGCGGGGACAAGTCTTTTAACTATGGCTACACCTTC

V: TRBV11-3
J: TRBJ2-1
size: -
D: TRBD1
CDR3: CASSLQGAAYNEQFF
DNA: TGTGCCAGCAGCCTACAGGGGGCCGCCTACAATGAGCAGTTCTTC

V: TRBV19
J: TRBJ1-2
size: -
D: TRBD1
CDR3: CASSTQGSGTGFGYTF
DNA: TGTGCCAGTAGTACACAAGGTTCCGGGACAGGGTTTGGCTACACCTTC

V: TRBV2
J: TRBJ2-2
size: -
D: -
CDR3: CASMRITGELFF
DNA: TGTGCCAGCATGAGGATCACCGGGGAGCTGTTTTTT

V: TRBV5-4
J: TRBJ2-2
size: -
D: TRBD2
CDR3: CASSLPGLSNTGELFF
DNA: TGTGCCAGCAGCTTACCGGGACTATCGAACACCGGGGAGCTGTTTTTT

V: TRBV9
J: TRBJ1-5
size: -
D: TRBD1
CDR3: CASSRSQGAGQPQHF
DNA: TGTGCCAGCAGCAGATCACAGGGGGCGGGTCAGCCCCAGCATTTT

V: TRBV5-1
J: TRBJ2-1
size: -
D: -
CDR3: CASSEPGTPTDEQFF
DNA: TGCGCCAGCAGCGAACCCGGGACTCCCACCGATGAGCAGTTCTTC

V: TRBV5-1
J: TRBJ1-2
size: -
D: TRBD1
CDR3: CASSLLGTGTYGYTF
DNA: TGCGCCAGCAGCTTGCTAGGGACAGGGACCTATGGCTACACCTTC

V: TRBV27
J: TRBJ2-7
size: -
D: TRBD1
CDR3: CASSLSAGGSYEQYF
DNA: TGTGCCAGCAGTTTATCGGCAGGGGGCTCCTACGAGCAGTACTTC

V: TRBV10-2
J: TRBJ2-7
size: -
D: -
CDR3: CASSDSGRSSYEQYF
DNA: TGCGCCAGCAGCGACTCTGGCCGCAGCTCCTACGAGCAGTACTTC